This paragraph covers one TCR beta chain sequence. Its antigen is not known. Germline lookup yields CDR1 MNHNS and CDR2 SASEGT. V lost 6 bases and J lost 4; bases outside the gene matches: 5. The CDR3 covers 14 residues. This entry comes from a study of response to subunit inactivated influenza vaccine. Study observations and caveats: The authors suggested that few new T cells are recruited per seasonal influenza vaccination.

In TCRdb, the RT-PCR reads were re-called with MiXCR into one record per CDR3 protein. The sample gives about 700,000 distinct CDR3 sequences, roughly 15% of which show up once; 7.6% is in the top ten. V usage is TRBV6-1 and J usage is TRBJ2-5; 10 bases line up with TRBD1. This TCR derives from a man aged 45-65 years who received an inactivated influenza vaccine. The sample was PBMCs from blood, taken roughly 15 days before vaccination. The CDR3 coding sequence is TGTGCCAGCAGAGACAGGGGGCGCAGAGAGACCCAGTACTTC. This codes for CASRDRGRRETQYF.